The 14 T cell receptor beta chains listed next were all sequenced from one sample in a study of OX40 agonist ivuxolimab in advanced cancers. The assay was immunoSEQ multiplex PCR, and TCRdb's table has in-frame clones only and misses some. The data hold about 46,000 clones, with more than 70% observed a single time. Sequences were derived from CD4+ or CD8+ T cells sorted from blood, sampled in a trial of the OX40 agonist ivuxolimab. These receptors originate from an adult with an advanced solid tumor such as melanoma, head and neck, liver or kidney cancer.

V usage is TRBV6-5 and J usage is TRBJ1-1; no firm D call. V was clipped by 0 bases and J by 2 bases, with 7 bases between them. This CDR3 comprises 14 residues. In germline, CDR1 is MNHEY, CDR2 SVGAGI. The CDR3 DNA reads TGTGCCAGCAGTTACTCGGTCGGTAACACTGAAGCTTTCTTT. It translates to CASSYSVGNTEAFF.

This chain uses TRBV7-6 with TRBJ1-6; D may be TRBD1 (6 bases). The germline gives CDR1 SGHVS, CDR2 FNYEAQ. There are 15 residues in the CDR3. Trimming took 5 bases from V and 7 from J, leaving 15 bases between them. The CDR3 sequence: CASSTLTGTNSPLHF. The CDR3 region has the DNA TGTGCCAGCAGCACGCTCACAGGGACAAATTCACCCCTCCACTTT.

The chain is built from TRBV4-1 and TRBJ2-3; TRBD2 is a possible D gene (6 bases). The CDR3 runs to 16 residues. CDR1 MGHRA and CDR2 YSYEKL come from the germline V gene. Between the trimmed V and J ends, which lost 5 bases and 1 base, there was a span of 16 bases. CDR3 sequence reads: CASSALGASGTDTQYF. The CDR3 nucleotides are TGCGCCAGCAGCGCCTTAGGGGCTAGCGGCACAGATACGCAGTATTTT.

The chain joins TRBV2 to TRBJ1-1, with TRBD1 identical over 9 bases. Germline-derived CDR1 and CDR2 are SNHLY and FYNNEI. Trimming cost V 8 bases and J 3 bases; bases outside gene matches: 4. The CDR3 loop spans 13 amino acids. DNA for the CDR3: TGTGCCAGCCGGGACAGGGACTACACTGAAGCTTTCTTT. Translating gives CASRDRDYTEAFF.

V gene TRBV7-9 combines with J gene TRBJ2-7; D might be TRBD1 (5 bases). Trimming shortened V by 0 bases and J by 7 bases, and 16 bases separated the two germline ends. The germline V gene has CDR1 SEHNR and CDR2 FQNEAQ (reference sequence). The CDR3 totals 15 residues. The CDR3 sequence is CASSLALGREYEQYF. In DNA form, the CDR3 reads TGTGCCAGCAGCTTAGCGTTGGGCAGGGAATATGAGCAGTACTTC. The whole variable domain, filled in from reference TRBV7-9 and TRBJ2-7, reads DTGVSQNPRHKITKRGQNVTFRCDPISEHNRLYWYRQTLGQGPEFLTYFQNEAQLEKSRLLSDRFSAERPKGSFSTLEIQRTEQGDSAMYLCASSLALGREYEQYFGPGTRLTVT.

The genes are TRBV6-5 and TRBJ2-1; D is perhaps TRBD2 (5 bases). The germline V and J ends were trimmed by 2 bases and 4 bases, with 6 bases remaining between them. CDR1 is MNHEY, CDR2 SVGAGI, per germline. This CDR3 has 13 amino acids. CDR3 region: CASSYGLYNEQFF. In DNA, the CDR3 is TGTGCCAGCAGTTACGGACTGTACAATGAGCAGTTCTTC.

The chain carries TRBV27 and TRBJ2-7, with a tentative D call TRBD1 (6 bases). Trimming removed 6 bases at V and 0 bases at J, with 12 bases between. There are 14 residues in the CDR3. Germline loops: CDR1 MNHEY, CDR2 SMNVEV (reference sequence). The CDR3 is CASSSRTDSYEQYF. In DNA form, the CDR3 reads TGTGCCAGCAGCAGTAGGACAGACTCCTACGAGCAGTACTTC.

The chain is built from TRBV11-1 and TRBJ2-7; D might be TRBD2 (7 bases). The germline V gene encodes CDR1 SGHAT and CDR2 FQDESV (reference sequence). The CDR3 runs to 14 residues. The V end lost 5 bases, the J end lost 3 bases, and 14 bases lay between the germline ends. The CDR3 sequence is CASSRGGEFYEQYF. CDR3 bases: TGTGCCAGCAGCAGAGGGGGGGAATTCTACGAGCAGTACTTC. Drawing the rest from reference TRBV11-1 and TRBJ2-7, the complete variable domain is EAEVAQSPRYKITEKSQAVAFWCDPISGHATLYWYRQILGQGPELLVQFQDESVVDDSQLPKDRFSAERLKGVDSTLKIQPAELGDSAMYLCASSRGGEFYEQYFGPGTRLTVT.

The chain has TRBV2 and TRBJ1-4; no reliable D call. The length of the CDR3 is 15 residues. V shed 0 bases and J shed 0 bases, with 5 bases lying between them. Germline CDR1 is SNHLY and CDR2 is FYNNEI. The CDR3 region is CASSEAGATNEKLFF. CDR3 nucleotide sequence: TGTGCCAGCAGTGAAGCGGGTGCAACTAATGAAAAACTGTTTTTT.

The V and J genes are TRBV7-3 and TRBJ1-2; 8 positions agree with TRBD1. Germline V CDR1 and CDR2: SGHTA, FQGTGA. The CDR3 consists of 12 residues. The junction had 0 bases not matched to a gene; V was cut back by 3 bases and J by 6 bases. CDR3 residues: CASSLDRDGYTF. The CDR3 DNA reads as TGTGCCAGCAGCTTGGACAGGGATGGCTACACCTTC.

The chain couples TRBV7-3 to TRBJ1-2; 11 nucleotides line up with TRBD1. Germline V gene data show CDR1 as SGHTA and CDR2 as FQGTGA. This CDR3 is 17 amino acids long. V was clipped by 5 bases and J by 6 bases; unmatched bases: 14. The CDR3 nucleotides are TGTGCCAGCAGCCGAGATAGGCTGGGGACAGGGGGTCATGGCTACACCTTC. Protein: CASSRDRLGTGGHGYTF.

V usage is TRBV5-4 and J usage is TRBJ2-5; TRBD2 might be the D (5 bases). Between the trimmed V and J ends, which lost 5 bases and 5 bases, there was a span of 19 bases. This CDR3 contains 15 residues. Germline assignment: CDR1 SGHNT and CDR2 YYREEE (reference sequence). The CDR3 DNA reads as TGTGCCAGCAGTTCTGCGCCGAGGGATTCGGAGACCCAGTACTTC. Encoded protein: CASSSAPRDSETQYF.

The chain recombines TRBV7-2 with TRBJ2-5; no clear D gene. Judging by the DNA end, TRBJ2-7 fits better; the J call may be wrong. The germline V gene has CDR1 SGHTA and CDR2 FQGNSA. This CDR3 spans 16 amino acids. This chain's CDR3 is CASSPNGGRSSYEQYF. The CDR3 DNA is TGTGCCAGCAGCCCTAACGGTGGCCGCAGCTCCTACGAGCAGTACTTC.

V and J are TRBV27 and TRBJ2-1; TRBD2 matches at 11 bases. Germline V gene lookup returns CDR1 MNHEY and CDR2 SMNVEV (reference sequence). There are 18 residues in the CDR3. V dropped 5 bases and J dropped 6; count of bases not matched to a gene: 15. CDR3 region: CASSVAGGTIYNFNEQFF. As DNA, the CDR3 is TGTGCCAGCAGTGTAGCGGGAGGGACGATATACAACTTCAATGAGCAGTTCTTC.